Included here is one TCR beta chain sequence, with context. The source of the sample is a study of patients and donors after allogeneic stem cell transplantation. MiXCR, run by TCRdb on the RT-PCR reads, gives a single entry per CDR3 protein. The sample lists about 400,000 distinct CDR3 sequences; 16% were seen once. Between the trimmed V and J ends, which lost 7 bases and 0 bases, there was a span of 15 bases. CDR1 is ENHRY and CDR2 is SYGVKD in the germline V gene. CDR3 size: 15 residues. The clonotype comes from a human donor who was either an allogeneic HSCT recipient or a stem cell or donor lymphocyte infusion donor (not recorded which). It is not recorded whose cells these are; they may come from a transplant donor. This chain links TRBV10-3 with TRBJ1-1; D is perhaps TRBD1 (5 bases). The source material was blood, either unsorted or a sorted T cell fraction (not recorded which). CDR3 amino acids: CAITPGEGMNTEAFF. CDR3 sequence (DNA): TGTGCCATCACTCCCGGGGAGGGGATGAACACTGAAGCTTTCTTT.